The clone carrying this T cell receptor beta chain appeared a few times. This entry comes from a study of blood T cell repertoires in COVID-19. About the research overall: The cDNA or gDNA used as material had been derived from T cells, B-cell-depleted T cells, or PBMCs.

V was cut by 3 bases and J by 2 bases, with 7 bases left in between. CDR3 length: 13 amino acids. Germline V gene data show CDR1 as SGHTA and CDR2 as FQGNSA. Authors' methods: Reference gene primer amplification gave estimated nucleated cell counts. Repertoires were generated with immunoSEQ multiplex PCR, while TCRdb's copy carries only in-frame clones and drops some. V, J and clone size derive from that table, while D and trimming were established from the DNA sequence. Here the sample spans over 100,000 clones, 81% being singletons. The chain employs TRBV7-2 and TRBJ1-1; possible D gene TRBD1, 6 bases. The sequenced material came from peripheral blood. The source of this sequence is a woman aged 60-75 years with active or convalescent COVID-19. This CDR3 reads CASSFRGNTEAFF. The CDR3 coding sequence is TGTGCCAGCAGCTTCAGGGGAAACACTGAAGCTTTCTTT.